The clone carrying this T cell receptor beta chain was recorded at least ten times. Its antigen is not identified. Libraries for TCRalpha and TCRbeta carried sample barcodes and unique molecular identifiers via 5'RACE. TCRdb reanalysed the 5' RACE reads using MiXCR and keeps one entry per CDR3 protein. The table has about 160,000 distinct CDR3 sequences, roughly 30% seen once; the top ten hold around 13%. The sample comes from a study of T-cell memory formation after mild COVID-19. As for the study in general: The TCR clusters were mostly specific to one donor. Overall study results and limits: There was a balanced CD4/CD8 profile in clones contracting day 15 to 85, and later expanders leaned CD4+. Day 37-peaking second-wave clones had unconfirmed SARS-CoV-2 specificity.

V lost 6 bases, J lost 5 bases, and 10 bases lay in between. CDR3 length: 12 amino acids. The TCR comes from an adult woman who had mild COVID-19 (a few samples of this study predate the infection). Cell type and time point are not known. Source material: PBMCs or a T cell subset sorted from them (not recorded which). J is TRBJ2-5 and V is TRBV12-3 or TRBV12-4; D remains ambiguous. The CDR3 DNA sequence: TGTGCCAGCAGCCCGCCGTGGGAGACCCAGTACTTC. Its protein product is CASSPPWETQYF.